This passage covers 31 T cell receptor beta chains from one sample sequenced in a study of blood T cell repertoires in COVID-19. The protocol was immunoSEQ multiplex PCR, while the TCRdb copy is restricted to in-frame clones and leaves out a portion. The repertoire includes around 210,000 clones, around nine tenths of them detected once, and about 18% sits in the top ten. Input material: peripheral blood. The receptor set was obtained from a man in his fifties or sixties with COVID-19, enrolled during active disease.

V is TRBV19 and J is TRBJ2-5, with D possibly being TRBD2 (5 bases). With 3 bases removed from V and 0 bases from J, the gap between germline ends came to 8 bases. Germline V gene sequence: CDR1 LNHDA, CDR2 SQIVND (reference sequence). This CDR3 comprises 14 residues. The CDR3 loop is CASSISGYQETQYF. CDR3 nucleotides: TGTGCCAGTAGTATTTCGGGGTACCAAGAGACCCAGTACTTC.

This clone was detected a few times. The chain carries TRBV29-1 and TRBJ2-2; 9 bases fit TRBD1. Germline-derived CDR1 and CDR2 are SQVTM and ANQGSEA. This CDR3 has 12 residues. The J segment lost 6 bases and the V segment lost 7 bases, leaving 3 bases of the junction unmatched. The CDR3 sequence: CSAGQGAGELFF. CDR3 DNA sequence: TGCAGCGCGGGACAGGGAGCCGGGGAGCTGTTTTTT.

The CDR3 sequence: CASSVEASGVPKSRTQYF. The CDR3 region has the DNA TGTGCCAGCAGCGTAGAGGCTAGCGGAGTTCCAAAGAGTCGGACCCAGTACTTC. V and J are TRBV9 and TRBJ2-5; 7 nucleotides align to TRBD2. CDR1 is SGDLS, CDR2 YYNGEE, per germline. V gave up 0 bases and J gave up 7 bases; unmatched junction bases: 18. The CDR3 length is 18 residues.

This chain uses TRBV11-2 with TRBJ2-1; 9 bases agree with TRBD2. Germline V gene sequence: CDR1 SGHAT, CDR2 FQNNGV. The CDR3 covers 14 residues. V gave up 1 base and J gave up 12 bases; unmatched junction bases: 7. CDR3 DNA sequence: TGTGCCAGCAGCTTAGGGGGGAGGACTAGCGTGCAGTTCTTC. It codes for CASSLGGRTSVQFF.

The chain carries TRBV5-4 and TRBJ2-3; 10 nucleotides agree with TRBD2. V lost 4 bases and J lost 3; bases outside the gene matches: 8. The CDR3 runs 16 residues. Germline lookup yields CDR1 SGHNT and CDR2 YYREEE (reference sequence). In nucleotides, the CDR3 is TGTGCCAGCAGCGAGCTCTTGGGACTAGCGACAGATACGCAGTATTTT. It specifies CASSELLGLATDTQYF.

With respect to this clone: Germline is not matched at one junction end, which may reflect a read error. The rearrangement joins TRBV28 to TRBJ1-2; TRBD1 aligns across 9 bases. Germline values: CDR1 MDHEN, CDR2 SYDVKM. This CDR3 has 14 residues. The CDR3 bases are TGTGCCAGCAGAACAGGGGGCGCGGACTATAGCTACACCTTC. Translating it yields CASRTGGADYSYTF.

This chain joins TRBV10-1 and TRBJ1-1, with D perhaps matching TRBD1 (5 bases). Trimming took off 0 bases at V and 2 bases at J, with 7 bases between the two ends. CDR1 and CDR2 from the germline V gene are WNHNN and SYGVQD (reference sequence). The CDR3 contains 14 residues. The CDR3 DNA sequence: TGCGCCAGCAGTGAGTCACAGGACAACACTGAAGCTTTCTTT. This encodes CASSESQDNTEAFF.

The chain is built from TRBV27 and TRBJ1-1, with 9 bases identical to TRBD1. V lost 3 bases to trimming and J lost 6 bases; unmatched junction nucleotides: 8. Germline V gives CDR1 MNHEY, CDR2 SMNVEV (reference sequence). The CDR3 sequence is 15 residues long. The DNA of the CDR3 is TGTGCCAGCAGTTTCCTGGGACAGGGAACTTCTGAAGCTTTCTTT. Amino acids: CASSFLGQGTSEAFF.

The chain carries TRBV30 and TRBJ2-3; possibly TRBD1 for D (5 bases). The CDR3 is 13 residues long. Germline loops: CDR1 GTSNPN, CDR2 SVGIG (reference sequence). With 2 bases removed from V and 5 bases from J, the gap between germline ends came to 11 bases. For the CDR3, the DNA is TGTGCCTGGAGTTATGGGGCCGGAGATACGCAGTATTTT. This sequence encodes CAWSYGAGDTQYF.

V is TRBV5-4 and J is TRBJ2-2; D is possibly TRBD1 (6 bases). The CDR3 runs to 15 residues. Germline CDR1 SGHNT, CDR2 YYREEE (reference sequence). V was trimmed by 0 bases and J by 3 bases, leaving 9 bases between them. DNA for the CDR3: TGTGCCAGCAGCTTGGTACAGGGACACACCGGGGAGCTGTTTTTT. This sequence encodes CASSLVQGHTGELFF.

This chain connects TRBV27 to TRBJ2-1; TRBD2 aligns across 10 bases. This CDR3 comprises 15 residues. Germline trimming cut 5 bases from V and 3 bases from J; bases unmatched to any gene: 4. The germline V gene has CDR1 MNHEY and CDR2 SMNVEV (reference sequence). CDR3 nucleotide sequence: TGTGCCAGCAGTCCTGCTAGCGGGAGCTACAATGAGCAGTTCTTC. Protein: CASSPASGSYNEQFF.

This clone was seen just once. The chain joins TRBV7-9 to TRBJ2-1; D not certain. The V gene lost 5 bases and the J gene lost 10 bases, with 9 bases spanning the gap. This CDR3 region has 11 residues. Germline V gives CDR1 SEHNR, CDR2 FQNEAQ (reference sequence). The CDR3 sequence is CASSLSREQFF. CDR3 nucleotide sequence: TGTGCCAGCAGCCTTTCACGGGAGCAGTTCTTC.

The J gene is TRBJ1-1, the V gene TRBV27, with D uncertain. Germline assignment: CDR1 MNHEY and CDR2 SMNVEV (reference sequence). The CDR3 loop spans 12 amino acids. Trimming took off 4 bases at V and 7 bases at J, with 10 bases between the two ends. CDR3 protein: CASSSEGFEAFF. The DNA of the CDR3 is TGTGCCAGCAGTTCCGAGGGCTTTGAAGCTTTCTTT.

This clone was picked up one time. The CDR3 DNA is TGTGCCAGCAGCTTATCGGGAGCGGAGACCCAGTACTTC. Translating it yields CASSLSGAETQYF. V usage is TRBV11-3 and J usage is TRBJ2-5, with D possibly matching TRBD2 (6 bases). V was clipped by 2 bases and J by 5 bases, with 9 bases between them. The CDR3 runs to 13 residues. From germline, CDR1 is SGHNT and CDR2 YENEEA.

This clone was observed once. This sequence joins TRBV18 and TRBJ1-4; D might be TRBD1 (6 bases). The CDR3 has 14 residues. The V gene's germline CDR1 is KGHSH and CDR2 LQKENI. Trimming took 4 bases from V and 8 from J, leaving 14 bases between them. CDR3 region: CASSLNNQGEKLFF. DNA for the CDR3: TGTGCCAGCTCACTTAACAATCAGGGGGAAAAACTGTTTTTT.

The genes are TRBV11-2 and TRBJ2-5; D remains ambiguous. The CDR3 runs to 14 residues. V gave up 5 bases and J gave up 5 bases, with 15 bases separating them. Germline lookup yields CDR1 SGHAT and CDR2 FQNNGV. The CDR3 DNA is TGTGCCAGCAGCCCATCCGGCGGTTGGGAGACCCAGTACTTC. It yields the protein CASSPSGGWETQYF.

J is TRBJ1-4 and V is TRBV7-2; 7 bases line up with TRBD1. This CDR3 is built from 17 residues. In germline, CDR1 is SGHTA, CDR2 FQGNSA. J lost 0 bases, V lost 5 bases, and 9 bases had no gene match. This chain's CDR3 is CASSPGQASATNEKLFF. In DNA, the CDR3 is TGTGCCAGCAGCCCCGGACAGGCGTCTGCAACTAATGAAAAACTGTTTTTT.

The chain carries TRBV27 and TRBJ1-4; D not resolved. This CDR3 is built from 15 residues. With 3 bases removed from V and 8 bases from J, the gap between germline ends came to 16 bases. Germline CDR1 is MNHEY and CDR2 is SMNVEV (reference sequence). The CDR3 DNA is TGTGCCAGCAGTTTTTTAGAGAGCTTTCGAGAAAAACTGTTTTTT. Its protein product is CASSFLESFREKLFF. Full variable domain (outside the CDR3, taken from reference TRBV27 and TRBJ1-4): EAQVTQNPRYLITVTGKKLTVTCSQNMNHEYMSWYRQDPGLGLRQIYYSMNVEVTDKGDVPEGYKVSRKEKRNFPLILESPSPNQTSLYFCASSFLESFREKLFFGSGTQLSVL.

V usage is TRBV7-9 and J usage is TRBJ2-3, with 10 positions matching TRBD1. This CDR3 has 16 amino acids. The V gene end was trimmed by 5 bases and the J gene end by 6 bases; junction bases not matched to a gene: 11. Germline V gives CDR1 SEHNR, CDR2 FQNEAQ (reference sequence). The CDR3 DNA reads as TGTGCCAGCAGCCCCGACAGGGGGCGAGTCGCGGATACGCAGTATTTT. The encoded protein is CASSPDRGRVADTQYF.

The J gene is TRBJ2-2, the V gene TRBV5-1; 7 nucleotides match TRBD1. There are 16 residues in the CDR3. Trimming removed 4 bases from V and 1 base from J; junction bases left unmatched: 7. Germline CDR1 reads SGHRS; CDR2 reads YFSETQ. CDR3 amino acids: CASSPGTDMNTGELFF. The CDR3 DNA is TGCGCCAGCAGCCCCGGGACAGACATGAACACCGGGGAGCTGTTTTTT.

The CDR3 sequence is CASTSSGLAGITGELFF. CDR3 nucleotide sequence: TGTGCCAGCACCTCCTCGGGACTAGCGGGGATCACCGGGGAGCTGTTTTTT. The rearrangement links TRBV7-8 to TRBJ2-2, with 13 positions matching TRBD2. There are 17 residues in the CDR3. The germline V gene has CDR1 SGHVS and CDR2 FQNEAQ. V shed 7 bases, J shed 4 bases, and the junction held 9 bases outside the gene matches.

The chain is built from TRBV28 and TRBJ2-3; 12 positions agree with TRBD2. CDR1 is MDHEN, CDR2 SYDVKM, per germline. The CDR3 runs 19 residues. With V trimmed by 5 bases and J by 5 bases, 17 bases remained unmatched. The CDR3 loop is CASSLNRKLLAGGIDTQYF. The CDR3 nucleotides read TGTGCCAGCAGTCTGAACCGAAAACTCCTAGCGGGGGGGATAGATACGCAGTATTTT.

This clone was observed a handful of times. This rearrangement joins TRBV28 to TRBJ2-7; no reliable D call. CDR3 length: 13 residues. Trimming took off 1 base at V and 5 bases at J, with 9 bases between the two ends. CDR1 MDHEN and CDR2 SYDVKM come from the germline V gene. For the CDR3, the DNA is TGTGCCAGCAGTTTATCAGTCCCCCACGAGCAGTACTTC. This encodes CASSLSVPHEQYF.

The chain links TRBV7-3 to TRBJ2-3; D is uncertain. CDR3 length equals 13 residues. Trimming removed 5 bases from V and 0 bases from J, with 6 bases in between. Germline V gene data show CDR1 as SGHTA and CDR2 as FQGTGA. The CDR3: CASSPTSTDTQYF. The CDR3 DNA reads as TGTGCCAGCAGCCCAACTAGCACAGATACGCAGTATTTT.

The chain is built from TRBV6-6 and TRBJ1-4; 8 bases are shared with TRBD1. The germline gives CDR1 MNHNY, CDR2 SVGAGI (reference sequence). The CDR3 runs 15 residues. Germline trimming cut 3 bases from V and 5 bases from J; bases unmatched to any gene: 5. The CDR3 DNA sequence: TGTGCCAGCAGTTATTCCGGACAGGGAAATGAAAAACTGTTTTTT. It yields the protein CASSYSGQGNEKLFF.

V and J are TRBV5-5 and TRBJ1-4; 9 bases are shared with TRBD1. The V gene end was trimmed by 4 bases and the J gene end by 7 bases; junction bases not matched to a gene: 11. CDR1 SGHKS and CDR2 YYEKEE come from the germline V gene (reference sequence). The CDR3 sequence is 16 residues long. CDR3 loop: CASSPGGTGWIEKLFF. DNA for the CDR3: TGTGCCAGCAGCCCGGGGGGGACAGGGTGGATTGAAAAACTGTTTTTT.

Notes on this clone: Other DNA sequences in the same sample also yield this CDR3. CDR3 nucleotide sequence: TGTGCCAGCAGCTTGGGGGGTAACACTGAAGCTTTCTTT. Translated: CASSLGGNTEAFF. The V call is TRBV11-3, the J call TRBJ1-1; D possibly corresponds to TRBD1 (5 bases). CDR1 is SGHNT and CDR2 is YENEEA in the germline V gene. The CDR3 loop spans 13 amino acids. Trimming shortened V by 3 bases and J by 2 bases, and 7 bases separated the two germline ends.

CDR3 residues: CASSSGTVNEKLFF. CDR3 nucleotides: TGTGCCAGTAGTTCGGGGACAGTCAATGAAAAACTGTTTTTT. This sequence joins TRBV19 and TRBJ1-4; 7 bases are a match to TRBD1. Germline V gene data show CDR1 as LNHDA and CDR2 as SQIVND (reference sequence). With 5 bases clipped from V and 5 bases from J, the junction kept 5 bases outside the gene matches. This CDR3 has 14 residues.

This clone was detected only once. This rearrangement joins TRBV7-9 to TRBJ2-1, with 12 bases matching TRBD2. This CDR3 contains 17 residues. Per germline, CDR1 SEHNR and CDR2 FQNEAQ (reference sequence). V lost 3 bases, J lost 7 bases, and 10 bases stayed unmatched. The CDR3 coding sequence is TGTGCCAGCAGCTTTCTAGCGGGAGGGCCCTCCACGAATGAGCAGTTCTTC. Its protein is CASSFLAGGPSTNEQFF. Combining the CDR3 with reference TRBV7-9 and TRBJ2-1 gives the whole variable domain DTGVSQNPRHKITKRGQNVTFRCDPISEHNRLYWYRQTLGQGPEFLTYFQNEAQLEKSRLLSDRFSAERPKGSFSTLEIQRTEQGDSAMYLCASSFLAGGPSTNEQFFGPGTRLTVL.

This chain links TRBV7-2 with TRBJ2-3; 9 bases map to TRBD2. V gave up 5 bases and J gave up 5 bases; unmatched junction bases: 11. The germline CDR1 and CDR2 sequences are SGHTA and FQGNSA. The CDR3 is 16 residues long. The CDR3 reads CASSLASSGALDTQYF. For the CDR3, the DNA is TGTGCCAGCAGCCTCGCATCTAGCGGGGCCTTAGATACGCAGTATTTT.

The chain employs TRBV10-1 and TRBJ2-7; TRBD1 matches at 8 bases. CDR3 size: 15 residues. V lost 2 bases, J lost 2 bases, and 5 bases stayed unmatched. Germline assignment: CDR1 WNHNN and CDR2 SYGVQD (reference sequence). DNA of the CDR3: TGCGCCAGCAGTGAGAGTGGACAGGGCCCCTACGAGCAGTACTTC. Its protein is CASSESGQGPYEQYF.